This TCR beta chain was recorded in a study of tumor and adjacent non-tumor tissue in lung cancer (dated by TCRdb to the late 2010s). Describing the broader study: Patients with adenocarcinoma (about 12), squamous cell carcinoma (2) and small cell lung cancer (1) were included in the cohort. Among the approximately 15 patients, ages ranged from about 31 to 85 years, some 10 were men and 5 were women, and disease was TNM stage I to III. In total, sequencing yielded 130,000,000 or so productive TCRbeta reads, which works out to an average of approximately 4.2 million reads per sample. Using bulk TCRbeta repertoires from some 14 lung cancer patients, the study set lung tumor tissue side by side with matched distant non-tumor lung tissue. Approximately 31 paired specimens, one tumor and one normal lung sample per patient, were profiled by TCRbeta CDR3 sequencing. Overall study outcomes, separate from this receptor: Significantly higher TCR diversity (inverse Simpson) was observed in tumor tissue than in normal lung tissue (approximately 400 vs 170, P = 0.0075, Mann-Whitney U test). Younger patients had significantly higher TCR diversity, and higher tumor TCR diversity was associated with shorter overall and disease-free survival. The sequencing platform is not named in the methods, and unique molecular identifiers are not mentioned. A significantly larger cumulative share of the repertoire was made up by the top 100 clones in normal lung than in tumor tissue. Peripheral blood was not sequenced, so blood TCRbeta repertoires were not examined in the lung cancer patients of the study. Only roughly 14 patients were in the cohort, and the authors stated that larger samples and more detailed clinical data are needed.

Concerning this clonotype: It has no known antigen specificity. One base away there is no much larger clone; base qualities are not given.

At the junction V is shortened by 9 bases and J by 5 bases; bases outside the gene matches: 12. From a lookup of the germline V gene, CDR1 and CDR2 are KGHDR and SFDVKD. From the cysteine through the phenylalanine, the CDR3 covers 15 amino acids. CDR3 DNA is the only sequence kept; it has 45 bases, read in frame from the first base. Libraries were built with multiplex PCR. For sequencing, an Illumina HiSeq 2500 was employed. Following protocols modified from ARM-PCR, the researchers constructed TCRbeta libraries through three rounds of nested PCR with primers (Table S4). PCR products of 200-500 bp were gel-excised and purified with the QIAquick gel extraction kit before sequencing. Concerning the study's data processing: Reads were cleaned using Trimmomatic, were merged into complete CDR3 sequences using FLASH, and were assigned to V(D)J germline segments using MiTCR. Clonal diversity was computed as the inverse Simpson's index with VDJtools. A read counted as productive if the sequence was in-frame and lacked a premature stop codon. The raw public data were reprocessed by TCRdb itself: fastp quality trimming at Q25, MiXCR clonotype calling, in-frame beta chains only. CDR3 protein sequences are deduplicated, and each keeps its most common genes and DNA. The authors' filters were not applied to this entry. The sample table records about 100,000 distinct CDR3 sequences; 60% to 80% of these occur just once. Around 19% of the sample goes to the ten largest clones.

RNA was extracted from bulk unsorted tissue and checked for quality with a NanoDrop ND-1000 and an Agilent 2100. Normal lung samples were distant non-tumor tissue taken more than 3 cm from the tumor edge. Newly diagnosed lung cancer patients without prior chemotherapy who had been admitted for thoracic surgery in China between August and November 2014 were enrolled as donors. The study excluded patients who had received radiotherapy or chemotherapy before or who had another cancer at the same time. Surgical tissue pieces of about 1-2.2 cm3 were preserved in RNAlater solution and were kept at -80 degrees C until use.

Sequenced sample: distant non-tumor lung tissue. The chain is encoded by TRBV24-1 joined to TRBJ1-1; 9 bases in the junction line up with TRBD1. The sequence was collected from a man aged 25 to 40 with non-small cell lung cancer. The CDR3 reads CATLTYRGPGTEAFF. The nucleotide sequence reads as follows: TGTGCCACCTTAACATACAGGGGGCCAGGGACTGAAGCTTTCTTT.